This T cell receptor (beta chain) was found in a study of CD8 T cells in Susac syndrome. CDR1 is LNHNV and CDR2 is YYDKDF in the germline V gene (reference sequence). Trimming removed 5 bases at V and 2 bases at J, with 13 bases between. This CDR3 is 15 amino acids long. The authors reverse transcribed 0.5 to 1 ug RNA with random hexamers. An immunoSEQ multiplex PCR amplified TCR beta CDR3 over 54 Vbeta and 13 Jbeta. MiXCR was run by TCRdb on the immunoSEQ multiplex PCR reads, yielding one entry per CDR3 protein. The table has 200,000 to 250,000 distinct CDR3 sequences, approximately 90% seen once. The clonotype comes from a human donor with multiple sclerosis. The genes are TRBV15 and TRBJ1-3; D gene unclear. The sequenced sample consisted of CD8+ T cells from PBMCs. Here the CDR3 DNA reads TGTGCCACCAGCGCACGCGGAGGCGCTGGAAACACCATATATTTT. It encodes CATSARGGAGNTIYF.